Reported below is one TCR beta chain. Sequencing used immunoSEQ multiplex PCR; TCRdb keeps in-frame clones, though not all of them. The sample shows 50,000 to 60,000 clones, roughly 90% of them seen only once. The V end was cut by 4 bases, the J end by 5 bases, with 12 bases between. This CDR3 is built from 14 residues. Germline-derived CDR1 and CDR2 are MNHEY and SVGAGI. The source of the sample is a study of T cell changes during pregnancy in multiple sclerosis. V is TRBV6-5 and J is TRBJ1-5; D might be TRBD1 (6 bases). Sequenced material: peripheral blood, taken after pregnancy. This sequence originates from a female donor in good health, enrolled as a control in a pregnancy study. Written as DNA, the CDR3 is TGTGCCAGCAGTTTCACAGGGTACCATCAGCCCCAGCATTTT. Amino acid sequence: CASSFTGYHQPQHF.